The next 5 T cell receptor beta chains were all read from a single sample in a study of T cell responses to AZD1222 COVID-19 vaccine. Assay: immunoSEQ multiplex PCR; the TCRdb copy retains only in-frame clones and omits some. In the table there are 97,000 or so clones, 88% of which are singletons. The source was peripheral blood, collected on day 0 of AZD1222 vaccination. The receptors were gathered from an adult in good health.

The rearrangement links TRBV2 to TRBJ1-3; D is ambiguous. This CDR3 is 14 amino acids long. Trimming took 3 bases from V and 3 from J, leaving 9 bases between them. Germline V lookup: CDR1 SNHLY, CDR2 FYNNEI. DNA of the CDR3: TGTGCCAGCAGTGAGGGCAGAGGTGGAAACACCATATATTTT. It translates to CASSEGRGGNTIYF.

The chain recombines TRBV2 with TRBJ2-3; a weak D match, TRBD2 (6 bases). The V end was cut by 4 bases, the J end by 5 bases, with 13 bases between. Germline V gene data show CDR1 as SNHLY and CDR2 as FYNNEI. The length of the CDR3 is 14 residues. The CDR3 is CASSVGGWEDTQYF. CDR3 DNA sequence: TGTGCCAGCAGTGTAGGAGGGTGGGAAGATACGCAGTATTTT. The entire variable domain, with the rest obtained from reference TRBV2 and TRBJ2-3, is as follows: EPEVTQTPSHQVTQMGQEVILRCVPISNHLYFYWYRQILGQKVEFLVSFYNNEISEKSEIFDDQFSVERPDGSNFTLKIRSTKLEDSAMYFCASSVGGWEDTQYFGPGTRLTVL.

The chain combines TRBV5-1 with TRBJ2-3, with D unclear. CDR3 length: 12 residues. Trimming pared 5 bases from V and 4 bases from J, leaving 8 bases between. Germline assignment: CDR1 SGHRS and CDR2 YFSETQ. The CDR3 DNA reads TGCGCCAGCAGAGAGGCAGCAGATACGCAGTATTTT. Its protein is CASREAADTQYF. Drawing the rest from reference TRBV5-1 and TRBJ2-3, the complete variable domain is KAGVTQTPRYLIKTRGQQVTLSCSPISGHRSVSWYQQTPGQGLQFLFEYFSETQRNKGNFPGRFSGRQFSNSRSEMNVSTLELGDSALYLCASREAADTQYFGPGTRLTVL.

A note on this clone: The same CDR3 is also encoded by other DNA sequences in this sample. The rearrangement joins TRBV14 to TRBJ1-5; D gene unclear. CDR1 is SGHDN and CDR2 is FVKESK in the germline V gene. V was clipped by 3 bases and J by 3 bases, with 6 bases between them. This CDR3 comprises 13 residues. The CDR3 sequence is CASSQGFNQPQHF. The CDR3 DNA reads as TGTGCCAGCAGCCAGGGTTTCAATCAGCCCCAGCATTTT. Using reference TRBV14 and TRBJ1-5 for the parts outside the CDR3, the full variable domain is EAGVTQFPSHSVIEKGQTVTLRCDPISGHDNLYWYRRVMGKEIKFLLHFVKESKQDESGMPNNRFLAERTGGTYSTLKVQPAELEDSGVYFCASSQGFNQPQHFGDGTRLSIL.

The V and J genes are TRBV6-5 and TRBJ1-1; D remains ambiguous. V was cut by 5 bases and J by 6 bases, with 19 bases left in between. The CDR3 covers 15 residues. Germline CDR1 reads MNHEY; CDR2 reads SVGAGI. CDR3 coding DNA: TGTGCCAGCAGTCTAATAAGGACTGGTTTGGCTGAAGCTTTCTTT. Protein sequence: CASSLIRTGLAEAFF.